One sample yielded the 30 T cell receptor beta chains listed below, sequenced in a study of cytomegalovirus exposure and HLA in healthy donors (dated by TCRdb to the late 2010s). The library came from the immunoSEQ multiplex PCR assay. For the multiplex PCR, a mixture combining 60 forward primers for TCR Vbeta segments and 13 reverse primers for TCR Jbeta segments was used. Imported from immuneACCESS, the table was reduced by TCRdb to in-frame sequences with V and J called. These copies leave out some clones; in studies compared against another copy, an unresolved V gene accounts for under half, and the cause of the remainder is not known. This sample holds 120,000 or so clones; roughly 78% were observed only once. Of the sample, 6.3% falls within the top ten clones. Sequenced sample: PBMCs. These receptors all come from a woman aged 40 to 50 in good health and CMV-seronegative.

This clone was recorded only once. The J gene is TRBJ1-1, the V gene TRBV18; D is perhaps TRBD1 (5 bases). The CDR3 length is 14 residues. The V and J ends lost 3 bases and 5 bases respectively, with 13 bases between them. CDR1 and CDR2 from the germline V gene are KGHSH and LQKENI. In DNA form, the CDR3 reads TGTGCCAGCTCACCGACTGGGGCGCAGACTGAAGCTTTCTTT. Encoded protein: CASSPTGAQTEAFF.

The J gene is TRBJ1-5, the V gene TRBV28; 7 nucleotides line up with TRBD1. Germline values: CDR1 MDHEN, CDR2 SYDVKM. V lost 3 bases to trimming and J lost 2 bases; unmatched junction nucleotides: 4. The CDR3 runs 15 residues. This CDR3 reads CASSLWQGGNQPQHF. The CDR3 DNA follows: TGTGCCAGCAGTTTGTGGCAGGGGGGCAATCAGCCCCAGCATTTT.

This sequence joins TRBV4-1 and TRBJ1-5; possible D gene TRBD1, 5 bases. This CDR3 region has 16 residues. Germline CDR1 reads MGHRA; CDR2 reads YSYEKL. Trimming shortened V by 1 base and J by 4 bases, and 14 bases separated the two germline ends. Written as DNA, the CDR3 is TGCGCCAGCAGCCAAGTGTATGGGGGGGTTAATCAGCCCCAGCATTTT. Its protein product is CASSQVYGGVNQPQHF.

This chain connects TRBV7-2 to TRBJ2-1; 11 positions match TRBD2. This CDR3 has 15 amino acids. CDR1 is SGHTA, CDR2 FQGNSA, per germline. Trimming removed 5 bases from V and 4 bases from J; junction bases left unmatched: 4. The CDR3 loop reads CASSVGLAAYNEQFF. The CDR3 DNA reads as TGTGCCAGCAGCGTGGGACTAGCGGCTTACAATGAGCAGTTCTTC. The whole variable domain, remainder taken from reference TRBV7-2 and TRBJ2-1, is GAGVSQSPSNKVTEKGKDVELRCDPISGHTALYWYRQSLGQGLEFLIYFQGNSAPDKSGLPSDRFSAERTGGSVSTLTIQRTQQEDSAVYLCASSVGLAAYNEQFFGPGTRLTVL.

V and J are TRBV19 and TRBJ1-1; D remains unclear. CDR3 size: 15 residues. CDR1 is LNHDA, CDR2 SQIVND, per germline (reference sequence). With 2 bases removed from V and 1 base from J, the gap between germline ends came to 11 bases. The CDR3 DNA reads TGTGCCAGTAGTATAATCCCGGGTGGGAACACTGAAGCTTTCTTT. Translation gives CASSIIPGGNTEAFF.

The chain combines TRBV5-3 with TRBJ2-5, with TRBD1 identical over 7 bases. TRBV5-3 is designated an ORF whose function remains uncertain. The CDR3 contains 16 residues. Trimming at V came to 2 bases and at J to 0 bases, leaving 7 bases not matched to a gene. CDR3 protein: CARSFRDSPYQETQYF. The CDR3 coding sequence is TGTGCCAGAAGCTTCCGGGACAGCCCATACCAAGAGACCCAGTACTTC.

This clone has just a few counts. The chain combines TRBV4-2 with TRBJ2-1; TRBD2 matches at 8 bases. The ends lost 2 bases at V and 0 bases at J; junction bases unmatched: 12. Germline CDR1 reads LGHNA; CDR2 reads YNFKEQ. The length of the CDR3 is 19 residues. The CDR3 bases are TGTGCCAGCAGCCAACCGCGGGCTAGCGGGCGGAGCTCCTACAATGAGCAGTTCTTC. Protein sequence: CASSQPRASGRSSYNEQFF.

The chain carries TRBV13 and TRBJ2-7; 8 nucleotides line up with TRBD2. This CDR3 spans 15 amino acids. CDR1 and CDR2 (germline): PRHDT, FYEKMQ (reference sequence). V lost 0 bases, J lost 0 bases, and 1 base stayed unmatched. The CDR3 loop is CASSLGTSVSYEQYF. CDR3 nucleotide sequence: TGTGCCAGCAGCTTAGGGACTAGCGTCTCCTACGAGCAGTACTTC.

The chain carries TRBV6-5 and TRBJ2-5, with 11 bases fitting TRBD2. The J call may be mistaken, given a closer DNA end match to TRBJ2-7. The V gene's germline CDR1 is MNHEY and CDR2 SVGAGI. CDR3 size: 15 residues. The DNA for the CDR3 is TGTGCCAGCAGTTACTCAACTAGCGGGAGATACGAGCAGTACTTC. It codes for CASSYSTSGRYEQYF.

The rearrangement joins TRBV2 to TRBJ2-3, with D perhaps matching TRBD2 (5 bases). The V and J ends lost 6 bases and 2 bases respectively, with 15 bases between them. CDR3 size: 15 residues. Germline V CDR1 and CDR2: SNHLY, FYNNEI. The CDR3 region is CASRMGTGNTDTQYF. The CDR3 nucleotides read TGTGCCAGCAGAATGGGTACGGGGAACACAGATACGCAGTATTTT. The full variable domain, completed using reference TRBV2 and TRBJ2-3, is EPEVTQTPSHQVTQMGQEVILRCVPISNHLYFYWYRQILGQKVEFLVSFYNNEISEKSEIFDDQFSVERPDGSNFTLKIRSTKLEDSAMYFCASRMGTGNTDTQYFGPGTRLTVL.

J is TRBJ2-5 and V is TRBV7-9, with D maybe TRBD1 (7 bases). Judging by the DNA end, TRBJ2-7 fits better; the J call may be wrong. CDR1 is SEHNR, CDR2 FQNEAQ, per germline (reference sequence). CDR3 size: 15 residues. The CDR3 here is CASSSRRGPRSEQYF. CDR3 coding DNA: TGTGCCAGCAGTAGTAGGAGGGGGCCCCGGAGCGAGCAGTACTTC.

V usage is TRBV28 and J usage is TRBJ1-2; possibly TRBD1 for D (6 bases). V gave up 6 bases and J gave up 4 bases, with 18 bases separating them. This CDR3 spans 15 amino acids. Germline V gene sequence: CDR1 MDHEN, CDR2 SYDVKM. CDR3 sequence reads: CASSAPGQNSYGYTF. The CDR3 DNA reads TGTGCCAGCAGCGCCCCCGGACAGAACTCCTATGGCTACACCTTC.

This chain connects TRBV5-1 to TRBJ2-7; D is possibly TRBD1 (6 bases). Germline CDR1 and CDR2: SGHRS and YFSETQ. V lost 0 bases and J 5 bases, leaving 12 bases between the germline ends. CDR3 length: 14 amino acids. The CDR3 DNA follows: TGCGCCAGCAGCTTGGCCGCCAGGGACAACGAGCAGTACTTC. Translating it yields CASSLAARDNEQYF.

This clone appeared a single time. An end of the junction does not agree with germline; a read error may underlie this. The rearrangement joins TRBV4-2 to TRBJ2-1, with 11 bases identical to TRBD2. Looked up from germline, CDR1 is LGHNA and CDR2 is YNFKEQ. This CDR3 contains 15 residues. The CDR3 DNA sequence: TGTGCCCGCAGACCGGGACTAGCGGCATACAATGAGCAGTTCTTC. Its translation: CARRPGLAAYNEQFF.

The chain recombines TRBV7-2 with TRBJ2-1; 7 positions agree with TRBD2. The germline V gene has CDR1 SGHTA and CDR2 FQGNSA. This CDR3 has 15 residues. Trimming took 7 bases from V and 1 from J; bases not matched to a gene: 7. CDR3 DNA: TGTGCCAGCACCCTTGGGGGGGGTTCCTACAATGAGCAGTTCTTC. Translation gives CASTLGGGSYNEQFF.

This rearrangement joins TRBV4-2 to TRBJ2-7, with TRBD2 matching over 11 bases. Germline assignment: CDR1 LGHNA and CDR2 YNFKEQ. Trimming took 0 bases from V and 4 from J; bases not matched to a gene: 2. CDR3 length: 15 residues. CDR3: CASSQELAGDYEQYF. The CDR3 nucleotides are TGTGCCAGCAGCCAAGAACTAGCGGGAGATTACGAGCAGTACTTC.

The table lists this clone with a few counts. The V call is TRBV20-1, the J call TRBJ2-3; D call uncertain. Germline assignment: CDR1 DFQATT and CDR2 SNEGSKA (reference sequence). The CDR3 spans 11 residues. Trimming left V 3 bases short and J 7 bases short, with 8 bases between. The CDR3 sequence is CSASELNTQYF. The CDR3 DNA sequence: TGCAGTGCTAGCGAACTCAATACGCAGTATTTT.

This clone was seen only once. J is TRBJ2-7 and V is TRBV19; 8 bases are a match to TRBD2. This CDR3 is 13 amino acids long. The J segment lost 1 base and the V segment lost 6 bases, leaving 2 bases of the junction unmatched. CDR1 is LNHDA, CDR2 SQIVND, per germline (reference sequence). The CDR3 bases are TGTGCCAGTAGGGAGCGGGAGTCCTACGAGCAGTACTTC. It codes for CASRERESYEQYF.

This chain connects TRBV5-1 to TRBJ2-5; D is possibly TRBD1 (6 bases). The J call may be incorrect, as the DNA end agrees better with TRBJ2-7. This CDR3 spans 14 amino acids. Germline-derived CDR1 and CDR2 are SGHRS and YFSETQ. CDR3 bases: TGCGCCAGCAGCTTTGTCAGGGGATCGTTCGAGCAGTACTTC. It specifies CASSFVRGSFEQYF.

The rearrangement uses TRBV7-3 and TRBJ2-7; TRBD2 agrees at 10 bases. Per germline, CDR1 SGHTA and CDR2 FQGTGA. CDR3 length equals 16 residues. V trimming: 5 bases; J trimming: 0 bases; junction bases outside the gene matches: 7. The CDR3 sequence: CASSPDSGRSSYEQYF. The CDR3 bases are TGTGCCAGCAGCCCGGATAGCGGGAGGTCCTCCTACGAGCAGTACTTC.

The CDR3 sequence is CASSLAQQGVNEQFF. CDR3 nucleotide sequence: TGTGCCAGCAGCTTAGCGCAACAGGGGGTAAATGAGCAGTTCTTC. V gene TRBV7-2 combines with J gene TRBJ2-1; the match to TRBD1 covers 8 bases. The V gene end was trimmed by 0 bases and the J gene end by 7 bases; junction bases not matched to a gene: 5. Germline CDR1 is SGHTA and CDR2 is FQGNSA. This CDR3 contains 15 residues.

The rearrangement uses TRBV6-5 and TRBJ2-7; no definite D call. The CDR3 loop spans 11 amino acids. In germline, CDR1 is MNHEY, CDR2 SVGAGI. V dropped 7 bases and J dropped 2 bases, with 6 bases sitting between them. Here the CDR3 DNA reads TGTGCCAGCACCAACACCTACGAGCAGTACTTC. It translates to CASTNTYEQYF.

This clone was counted once. The chain is built from TRBV15 and TRBJ2-5, with TRBD1 as a possible D gene (6 bases). Germline V gene lookup returns CDR1 LNHNV and CDR2 YYDKDF (reference sequence). This CDR3 has 15 amino acids. The V end was cut by 2 bases, the J end by 1 base, with 11 bases between. The chain's CDR3 is CATSRSLGAQETQYF. Here the CDR3 DNA reads TGTGCCACCAGCAGATCACTGGGGGCCCAAGAGACCCAGTACTTC. Complete variable domain (other parts from reference TRBV15 and TRBJ2-5): DAMVIQNPRYQVTQFGKPVTLSCSQTLNHNVMYWYQQKSSQAPKLLFHYYDKDFNNEADTPDNFQSRRPNTSFCFLDIRSPGLGDTAMYLCATSRSLGAQETQYFGPGTRLLVL.

This chain joins TRBV4-2 and TRBJ1-3; D is perhaps TRBD1 (6 bases). CDR3 length: 16 amino acids. Trimming removed 0 bases at V and 0 bases at J, with 9 bases between. Germline CDR1 LGHNA, CDR2 YNFKEQ. The DNA for the CDR3 is TGTGCCAGCAGCCAAGATCCACAGGGCTCTGGAAACACCATATATTTT. Translated, it gives CASSQDPQGSGNTIYF.

The chain carries TRBV10-3 and TRBJ2-2; the D is unclear. This CDR3 is 13 amino acids long. Germline values: CDR1 ENHRY, CDR2 SYGVKD. Trimming stripped 4 bases from V and 6 bases from J, with 9 bases between. The chain's CDR3 is CAISAKESGELFF. The CDR3 nucleotides are TGTGCCATCAGTGCTAAGGAGTCCGGGGAGCTGTTTTTT.

This clone was seen more than once but under ten times. This chain joins TRBV29-1 and TRBJ2-7, with 8 bases matching TRBD1. The CDR3 totals 13 residues. With V trimmed by 2 bases and J by 0 bases, 0 bases remained unmatched. Per the germline V gene, CDR1 is SQVTM and CDR2 is ANQGSEA. The CDR3, as DNA: TGCAGCGTTGAAACAGGGGGCTCCTACGAGCAGTACTTC. It is translated as CSVETGGSYEQYF.

The CDR3 here is CASSDTTNEKLFF. The CDR3 coding sequence is TGTGCCAGCAGTGACACAACTAATGAAAAACTGTTTTTT. V is TRBV2 and J is TRBJ1-4, with unresolved D. Trimming removed 3 bases from V and 0 bases from J, with 2 bases in between. Germline V gives CDR1 SNHLY, CDR2 FYNNEI. The length of the CDR3 is 13 residues.

The chain has TRBV6-1 and TRBJ2-5; TRBD1 agrees at 12 bases. The tail of the sequence fits TRBJ2-7 better, so the J call may be wrong. The germline V gene has CDR1 MNHNS and CDR2 SASEGT. The CDR3 length is 15 residues. The CDR3 is CASSRGQGASYEQYF. DNA for the CDR3: TGTGCCAGCAGCAGGGGACAGGGGGCGAGCTACGAGCAGTACTTC.

V gene TRBV6-5 combines with J gene TRBJ1-1; no clear D gene. Germline CDR1 reads MNHEY; CDR2 reads SVGAGI. The length of the CDR3 is 14 residues. V was clipped by 0 bases and J by 10 bases, with 15 bases between them. This CDR3 is CASSYSTDDSGAFF. CDR3 nucleotides: TGTGCCAGCAGTTACTCGACTGACGACTCCGGAGCTTTCTTT.

The rearrangement uses TRBV10-2 and TRBJ1-1, with 7 bases lining up with TRBD1. CDR1 is WSHSY and CDR2 is SAAADI in the germline V gene. After removal of 3 bases from V and 7 bases from J, the junction contained 5 bases not matched to a gene. This CDR3 is built from 13 residues. CDR3 sequence reads: CASSDYYRGEAFF. In nucleotides, the CDR3 is TGCGCCAGCAGTGACTATTACAGGGGTGAAGCTTTCTTT.